This passage covers 19 T cell receptor beta chains from one sample sequenced in a study of shared clonotypes between healthy human individuals. The method was immunoSEQ multiplex PCR; TCRdb's version includes in-frame clones alone and lacks a portion of them. In the table there are approximately 2.5 million clones, 93% of which are singletons. Sequenced material: naive CD4+ T cells from PBMCs. This sample's subset: CD45RA+ positively selected. All receptors derive from a man between 18 and 35 years old in good health. Some clones in this sample may be carry-over from other donors' samples.

The chain joins TRBV2 to TRBJ1-2; D unclear. The CDR3 sequence is 13 residues long. Looked up from germline, CDR1 is SNHLY and CDR2 is FYNNEI. The V gene lost 5 bases and the J gene lost 5 bases, with 12 bases spanning the gap. The CDR3 nucleotides are TGTGCCAGCAGTTGGTCCCCACTTTATGGCTACACCTTC. Residues: CASSWSPLYGYTF.

V and J are TRBV4-3 and TRBJ1-2; D is uncertain. V lost 4 bases and J lost 0, with 15 bases in between. Per germline, CDR1 LGHNA and CDR2 YSLEER. CDR3 size: 16 residues. This CDR3 is CASSPNDRSANYGYTF. The DNA of the CDR3 is TGCGCCAGCAGCCCTAATGACCGGTCAGCTAACTATGGCTACACCTTC.

The rearrangement links TRBV5-1 to TRBJ2-2, with 7 bases lining up with TRBD1. Trimming cost V 7 bases and J 2 bases; bases outside gene matches: 11. The germline CDR1 and CDR2 sequences are SGHRS and YFSETQ. This CDR3 is 16 amino acids long. The CDR3 DNA follows: TGCGCCAGCGCAAGAAAACAGGGGCTTAACACCGGGGAGCTGTTTTTT. It is translated as CASARKQGLNTGELFF.

Comment on this clone: Other DNA sequences of this sample code for an identical CDR3. Here the CDR3 DNA reads TGCAGCGGGGGACAGGGGGCGTACACTGAAGCTTTCTTT. Protein product: CSGGQGAYTEAFF. The rearrangement joins TRBV29-1 to TRBJ1-1; TRBD1 aligns across 12 bases. The V segment lost 7 bases and the J segment 3 bases; nucleotides outside the gene matches: 3. Germline lookup yields CDR1 SQVTM and CDR2 ANQGSEA. CDR3 length: 13 amino acids.

This chain joins TRBV1 and TRBJ2-1; the listed D gene, TRBD2, was not tested against the DNA. TRBV1 is shown as a pseudogene. The CDR3 consists of 15 residues. The CDR3 spells CTSSRAAPRYNEQFF. As DNA, the CDR3 is TGCACCAGCAGCCGAGCGGCCCCGCGCTACAATGAGCAGTTCTTC.

The chain is built from TRBV27 and TRBJ2-2; no clear D. V shed 5 bases and J shed 1 base, with 8 bases lying between them. This CDR3 spans 14 amino acids. Germline CDR1 reads MNHEY; CDR2 reads SMNVEV (reference sequence). The CDR3 spells CASSPQENTGELFF. Here the CDR3 DNA reads TGTGCCAGCAGTCCGCAGGAGAACACCGGGGAGCTGTTTTTT.

The chain joins TRBV10-3 to TRBJ2-1; tentatively, D is TRBD1 (5 bases). In germline, CDR1 is ENHRY, CDR2 SYGVKD. The CDR3 totals 12 residues. V dropped 6 bases and J dropped 9 bases, with 12 bases sitting between them. In DNA form, the CDR3 reads TGTGCCATCAGGGCAGGGAAAGGTGAGCAGTTCTTC. This translates into CAIRAGKGEQFF.

About this clone: Other DNA sequences within the sample encode an identical CDR3. The rearrangement joins TRBV4-2 to TRBJ2-7; no reliable D call. Germline V gives CDR1 LGHNA, CDR2 YNFKEQ. The CDR3 runs 12 residues. V was cut by 4 bases and J by 4 bases, with 8 bases left in between. CDR3 in amino acids: CASSLVGYEQYF. The DNA of the CDR3 is TGTGCCAGCAGCCTCGTGGGGTACGAGCAGTACTTC.

The chain is built from TRBV5-1 and TRBJ2-3; D not resolved. CDR1 is SGHRS, CDR2 YFSETQ, per germline. The CDR3 spans 14 residues. V was cut by 1 base and J by 3 bases, with 9 bases left in between. In nucleotides, the CDR3 is TGCGCCAGCAGCTTGACGAGGAATACAGATACGCAGTATTTT. Amino acid sequence: CASSLTRNTDTQYF.

This clone was seen only a few times. The genes are TRBV2 and TRBJ1-5; 7 bases align to TRBD1. The CDR3 is 15 residues long. V lost 5 bases and J lost 4; bases outside the gene matches: 8. Germline values: CDR1 SNHLY, CDR2 FYNNEI. The CDR3 sequence: CASSQPGQRNQPQHF. As DNA, the CDR3 is TGTGCCAGCAGTCAGCCGGGACAGAGGAATCAGCCCCAGCATTTT.

The chain combines TRBV5-1 with TRBJ2-7; 11 bases match TRBD1. CDR1 and CDR2 from the germline V gene are SGHRS and YFSETQ. The CDR3 length is 14 residues. Losses at the gene ends were 7 bases for V and 6 bases for J; bases not matched to a gene: 9. CDR3 DNA sequence: TGCGCCAGCGCCATGGGACAGGGGGTTTCCGAGCAGTACTTC. This encodes CASAMGQGVSEQYF.

The rearrangement links TRBV28 to TRBJ2-1; no definite D call. Per the germline V gene, CDR1 is MDHEN and CDR2 is SYDVKM. Trimming stripped 5 bases from V and 0 bases from J, with 14 bases between. The length of the CDR3 is 16 residues. The CDR3 is CASSGSHPISYNEQFF. CDR3 coding DNA: TGTGCCAGCAGTGGAAGTCACCCAATCTCCTACAATGAGCAGTTCTTC.

The genes are TRBV25-1 and TRBJ1-5, with 9 bases matching TRBD1. The CDR3 is 16 residues long. V shed 2 bases and J 4 bases; nucleotides not matched to a gene: 6. The V gene's germline CDR1 is MGHDK and CDR2 SYGVNS. In DNA form, the CDR3 reads TGTGCCAGCAGTGAAATTCGGGACAGGGATAATCAGCCCCAGCATTTT. Protein sequence: CASSEIRDRDNQPQHF.

V usage is TRBV5-4 and J usage is TRBJ2-1; 9 nucleotides align to TRBD1. The CDR3 sequence is 16 residues long. Losses at the gene ends were 0 bases for V and 4 bases for J; bases not matched to a gene: 5. Per germline, CDR1 SGHNT and CDR2 YYREEE (reference sequence). The CDR3 nucleotides read TGTGCCAGCAGCTTGGCCGAGACAGGGGGATACAATGAGCAGTTCTTC. Amino acids: CASSLAETGGYNEQFF. The full variable domain, in which reference TRBV5-4 and TRBJ2-1 provide the parts outside the CDR3, is ETGVTQSPTHLIKTRGQQVTLRCSSQSGHNTVSWYQQALGQGPQFIFQYYREEENGRGNFPPRFSGLQFPNYSSELNVNALELDDSALYLCASSLAETGGYNEQFFGPGTRLTVL.

The V and J genes are TRBV4-3 and TRBJ2-5, with D perhaps matching TRBD1 (5 bases). CDR1 LGHNA and CDR2 YSLEER come from the germline V gene. This CDR3 has 15 amino acids. V lost 1 base, J lost 4 bases, and 13 bases lay in between. The CDR3 DNA follows: TGCGCCAGCAGCCAAGCTCTAGGGGCCGGAGAGACCCAGTACTTC. Protein product: CASSQALGAGETQYF.

The rearrangement uses TRBV5-1 and TRBJ2-2; TRBD2 agrees at 8 bases. The CDR3 has 16 residues. Germline V CDR1 and CDR2: SGHRS, YFSETQ. V was clipped by 2 bases and J by 4 bases; unmatched bases: 7. The CDR3 loop reads CASSFGVAGSTGELFF. The CDR3 DNA follows: TGCGCCAGCAGCTTTGGAGTAGCGGGGAGCACCGGGGAGCTGTTTTTT.

This chain joins TRBV11-3 and TRBJ2-7, with 14 bases aligning to TRBD2. The germline gives CDR1 SGHNT, CDR2 YENEEA. Trimming took 6 bases from V and 2 from J; bases not matched to a gene: 6. This CDR3 spans 16 amino acids. The CDR3 bases are TGTGCCAGCAGTCTTGGGACTAGCGGGAGTACCTACGAGCAGTACTTC. Protein: CASSLGTSGSTYEQYF.

The chain uses TRBV9 and TRBJ2-5; 11 positions match TRBD2. The CDR3 contains 15 residues. J lost 4 bases, V lost 5 bases, and 7 bases had no gene match. Germline loops: CDR1 SGDLS, CDR2 YYNGEE. CDR3 loop: CASSALAGVGETQYF. The CDR3 nucleotides read TGTGCCAGCAGTGCACTAGCGGGAGTGGGAGAGACCCAGTACTTC.

The V gene is TRBV4-3, the J gene TRBJ2-1; the match to TRBD1 covers 7 bases. V shed 4 bases and J 7 bases; nucleotides not matched to a gene: 10. CDR3 length equals 15 residues. Germline-derived CDR1 and CDR2 are LGHNA and YSLEER. The CDR3 sequence is CASSRLTGLRNEQFF. CDR3 sequence (DNA): TGCGCCAGCAGCCGCTTGACAGGGTTGCGGAATGAGCAGTTCTTC.